This T cell receptor beta chain was sequenced in a study of T cell changes during pregnancy in multiple sclerosis. Measured with immunoSEQ multiplex PCR; TCRdb has only the in-frame clones, and not every one. The top ten hold 2.5% to 3.5% of the sample, which has around 48,000 clones, roughly nine tenths seen once. The CDR3 is 15 amino acids. V shed 3 bases, J shed 6 bases, and the junction held 6 bases outside the gene matches. Germline lookup yields CDR1 SNHLY and CDR2 FYNNEI. The chain carries TRBV2 and TRBJ1-5, with TRBD1 identical over 9 bases. Sequences were derived from CD8+ T cells from peripheral blood mononuclear cells, sampled before pregnancy. The clonotype was recovered from a female donor with multiple sclerosis, enrolled in a pregnancy study. CDR3 coding DNA: TGTGCCAGCAGTGAGGACAGGGGCGGGGGTCAGCCCCAGCATTTT. This sequence encodes CASSEDRGGGQPQHF.